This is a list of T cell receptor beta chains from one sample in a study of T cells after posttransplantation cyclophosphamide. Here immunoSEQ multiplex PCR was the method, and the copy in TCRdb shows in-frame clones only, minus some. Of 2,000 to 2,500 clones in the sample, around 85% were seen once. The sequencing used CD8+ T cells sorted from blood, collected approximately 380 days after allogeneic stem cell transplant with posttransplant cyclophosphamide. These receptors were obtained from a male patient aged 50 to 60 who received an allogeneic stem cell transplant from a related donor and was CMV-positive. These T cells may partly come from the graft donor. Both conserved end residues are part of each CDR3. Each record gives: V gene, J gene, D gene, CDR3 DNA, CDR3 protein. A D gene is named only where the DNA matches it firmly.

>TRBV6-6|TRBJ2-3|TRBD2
TGTGCCAGCAGTCTTCTAGCGGGGGGCACAGATACGCAGTATTTT
CASSLLAGGTDTQYF
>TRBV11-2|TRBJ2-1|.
TGTGCCAGCAGCTTAGACGGGGAATTTGACGGGGTTTCCTACAATGAGCAGTTCTTC
CASSLDGEFDGVSYNEQFF
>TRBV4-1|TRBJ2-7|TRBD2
TGCGCCAGCAGCCTGAGGGAGCGGGGGGTTGACGAGCAGTACTTC
CASSLRERGVDEQYF
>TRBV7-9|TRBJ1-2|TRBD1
TGTGCCAGCAGCCCTCCCGGACAGGCATCTAACTATGGCTACACCTTC
CASSPPGQASNYGYTF
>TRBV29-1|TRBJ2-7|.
TGCAGCGTTCGGGGATTCTACGAGCAGTACTTC
CSVRGFYEQYF
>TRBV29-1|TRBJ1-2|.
TGCAGCGTTGGGGGGGGCGGCTACACCTTC
CSVGGGGYTF
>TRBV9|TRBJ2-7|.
TGTGCCAGTTCTCAGGGACTGGCTTCCTACGAGCAGTACTTC
CASSQGLASYEQYF
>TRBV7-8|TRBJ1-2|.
TGTGCCAGCAGCTTAGGTACCGGGACAACCACGGGCTACACCTTC
CASSLGTGTTTGYTF
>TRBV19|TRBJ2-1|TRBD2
TGTGCCAGTAGTATAGCCCCTACTAGCGGGCACAATGAGCAGTTCTTC
CASSIAPTSGHNEQFF
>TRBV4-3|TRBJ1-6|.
TGCGCCAGCAGCCAAGATTCTCGGGGGAGTAATTCACCCCTCCACTTT
CASSQDSRGSNSPLHF
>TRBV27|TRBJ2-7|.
TGTGCCAGCAGTTTAGGCCCCGGACAGTCTTACTACGAGCAGTACTTC
CASSLGPGQSYYEQYF
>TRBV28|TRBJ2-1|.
TGTGCCAGCAGCCTCGGTAGCAGTACCTACAATGAGCAGTTCTTC
CASSLGSSTYNEQFF
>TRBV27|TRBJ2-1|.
TGTGCCAGCCGGAAAGGAGGGACCAACAATGAGCAGTTCTTC
CASRKGGTNNEQFF
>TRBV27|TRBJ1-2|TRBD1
TGTGCCAGCAGTTCCTCACTAGGGGGCCATGGCTACACCTTC
CASSSSLGGHGYTF
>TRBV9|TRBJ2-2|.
TGTGCCAGCAGCGTAGATTCCAGAGGAACCGGGGAGCTGTTTTTT
CASSVDSRGTGELFF
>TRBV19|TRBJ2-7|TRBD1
TGTGCCAGTAGTCCCACGGGACAGGGCTCCTACGAGCAGTACTTC
CASSPTGQGSYEQYF
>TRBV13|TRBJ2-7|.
TGTGCCAGCAGTACGGGACAACACTACGAGCAGTACTTC
CASSTGQHYEQYF
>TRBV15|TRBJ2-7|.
TGTGCCACCAGCAGGGCGGGACAGTCACACGAGCAGTACTTC
CATSRAGQSHEQYF